This T cell receptor (beta chain) appears in the sequencing data of a study of regulatory T cells in long-lasting Graves disease (dated by TCRdb to 2020 to 2023). In terms of the full investigation: Antithyroid drugs had been taken for less than 3 months by newly diagnosed Graves' disease patients. Patients with persistent Graves' disease were compared with patients with newly diagnosed Graves' disease using TCR sequencing and RNA sequencing of peripheral blood. The study took place in China and was registered as a clinical trial. TCR sequencing covered about 13 persistent and 20 or so newly diagnosed Graves' disease patients, some 33 samples in total.

Trimming takes 1 base from V and 0 bases from J, and the germline ends sit 14 bases apart. Taken from the germline V gene, the CDR1 and CDR2 loops are SGHVS and FQNEAQ. The CDR3 runs 17 residues from the cysteine to the phenylalanine. The sequence is cut down to CDR3 DNA, 51 bases in frame from base 1. In its sample, this clonotype was seen many times. This clone's antigen is unknown. Base qualities are not at hand, and no much larger clone is one base apart. Receptor amplification or capture employed multiplex PCR. The sample was run on an Illumina HiSeq 4000. CDR3 regions were amplified by Arm-PCR with iRepertoire HTBI primers to construct TCR beta libraries. Before sequencing, the PCR products went through gel purification. Processing in the source paper ran as follows. Across samples, roughly 60 TRBV and 12 to 15 TRBJ segments were identified and used for gene usage analysis of CDR3 amino acid clonotypes. COPE and FqMerger were used to merge the filtered high-quality paired reads into contigs. BLAST was used to align contigs to IMGT TRBV, TRBD and TRBJ reference genes, with CDR3 defined following IMGT. Highly expanded clones were defined as clonotypes with a frequency above 0.1%. Shannon entropy served as the measure of repertoire diversity, while the Gini coefficient captured V-J evenness. A clonotype was considered public if more than one individual shared it. Clones were called with MiXCR by TCRdb after fastp trimmed the public reads at Q25, and only in-frame beta chains were retained. Rows merge per CDR3 protein into single entries with the most common DNA and genes. These V and J calls rely on TCRdb rather than the paper's analysis. Counted in this sample were approximately 490,000 distinct CDR3 sequences; roughly 16% of them appeared once. The ten top clones hold 12% of the sample.

The time point label corresponds to: newly diagnosed GD, antithyroid drugs for less than 3 months. RNA was extracted from PBMCs in TRIzol for both TCR sequencing and RNA sequencing. The diagnosis of Graves' disease followed American Thyroid Association guidelines. Patients were recruited from an endocrinology department in Xi'an, China. From each patient, roughly 9 milliliters of peripheral blood was collected into an EDTA anticoagulant tube. Ficoll Paque Plus density gradient separation was used to isolate PBMCs, and no further T cell sorting was performed. An Agilent 2100 Bioanalyzer and agarose gel were used to check RNA quality, and a NanoDrop 2000 was used to measure RNA concentration. Overall results and qualifications from the work: Compared with newly diagnosed patients, patients with persistent Graves' disease had lower TCR Shannon entropy and fewer highly expanded clones, which suggests clonal expansion. More public clonotypes were shared among persistent patients (roughly 2,700) than among newly diagnosed patients (roughly 960). Preferential use of TRBV28, TRBJ1-2 and TRBJ2-5 was observed in persistent disease, whereas TRBV20-1 and TRBJ2-1 were favored in newly diagnosed disease. Peripheral blood alone was examined, since thyroid tissue, which constituted the primary lesion, could not be accessed. As a limitation, the authors acknowledged that the small sample size may reduce accuracy. Only the TCR beta chain was sequenced and analyzed.

Separately, the same data were catalogued under a study of T cells in Graves' hyperthyroidism and ophthalmopathy. As the second paper documents: Stable Graves' hyperthyroidism was defined as no progression to ophthalmopathy during 18 months of follow-up. Hyperthyroidism patients were newly diagnosed, with disease duration under 2 months, and aged 18 to 65 years. Exclusion was applied to patients with uncontrolled infections, other autoimmune diseases, pregnancy or lactation. Diagnoses relied on clinical symptoms, serum thyroxine and TRAb, thyroid ultrasound and orbital computed tomography. The first round of RT-PCR for the TCR CDR3 was performed with the HTBI primer set and the Qiagen OneStep RT-PCR kit. Most expanded thyroid clonotypes (frequency above 0.001) were also detected in blood, suggesting blood repertoires may reflect thyroid immune responses. Ophthalmopathy was separated from stable hyperthyroidism by a 13 V-J signature model, with about 86% sensitivity and about 84% specificity obtained in cross-validation and 80%/75% obtained in testing. In validation, progression to ophthalmopathy was predicted by the model with around 71% sensitivity and roughly 72% specificity, a median of 6.5 months before onset. To identify TCR V-J signatures that set the groups apart, the researchers used a discovery cohort of more than 95 patients, made up of 40 to 45 with Graves' ophthalmopathy and some 60 with stable Graves' hyperthyroidism. Prospective prediction of ophthalmopathy was tested in an independent validation cohort of under 20 hyperthyroidism patients and some 17 patients who later progressed to ophthalmopathy. The roughly 100 discovery patients were divided at random into training and test sets in a 7:3 ratio. In addition, the study compared T-cell repertoires in thyroid tissue and in blood from about six Graves' hyperthyroidism patients. Following sampling, methimazole starting at 30 mg daily was given to hyperthyroidism patients, and high-dose intravenous methylprednisolone was given to ophthalmopathy patients. Libraries were constructed in a second round of multiplex PCR, after which size selection and purification were carried out. Paired-end sequencing of the libraries was performed with 100 bp reads on an Illumina HiSeq2000. SOAPnuke was used to process the raw data, throwing out any read that contained adapters or uncalled bases, had a mean Phred below 15, or lacked an exact constant-primer or identifier match. High-quality paired reads were merged using COPE v1.2.5, and each unique nucleotide sequence was defined as a clonotype. MiTCR v1.1 was used to align the clonotypes against IMGT TRBV, TRBD and TRBJ reference segments. The analysis included only V-J combinations with a frequency above 0.0001, which together covered about 99% of the repertoires. A TCS score was defined as the ratio of F50 (clonal expansion) to E x V (chaos), with BLOSUM62-based TCRdist applied between CDR3 peptides within each V-J. Welch's t-statistics and random forest reduced some 510 V-J features to around 14, which were used in a naive Bayes classifier (R e1071). Sample size was not statistically predetermined, and blinding of investigators to group allocation was not performed. The paper reports TCR Vbeta CDR3 sequencing of roughly 140 peripheral blood samples: some 44 ophthalmopathy, fewer than 85 hyperthyroidism and some 17 progressor patients.

Specimen: peripheral blood mononuclear cells (PBMCs), collected at new diagnosis, from a patient treated with antithyroid drugs. The rearranged chain carries TRBV7-8 and TRBJ2-3; the D gene lacks a confident call. The TCR sequence derives from a man in his forties with Graves disease. Donor details come from another sample of the same person, matched by shared clones. The CDR3 region: CASSLGKMGRSTDTQYF. The nucleotide sequence reads as follows: TGTGCCAGCAGCTTAGGAAAGATGGGAAGGAGCACAGATACGCAGTATTTT.